This TCR beta chain was captured by sequencing in a study of naive and memory T cell subsets. A UMI-containing oligonucleotide was joined by 3' ligation to the TCR cDNA template. Whole-blood samples were over 2 ml of peripheral blood from healthy adult volunteers. Input was about 1 to 1,100 ng of DNase-treated total RNA without cell sorting. Amplification of ligated cDNA took four PCR rounds with SP2 and nested alpha and beta constant primers. Blood and skin TCR RNA was reverse transcribed with alpha and beta constant primers. Via MiXCR, TCRdb re-called the 5' RACE reads, giving one row per CDR3 protein. The data show about 57,000 distinct CDR3 sequences, under 10% seen once. This clonotype was detected many times. This CDR3 contains 13 residues. The V and J ends lost 10 bases and 6 bases, in that order; junction bases with no gene match: 12. Per germline, CDR1 ENHRY and CDR2 SYGVKD.

The V gene is TRBV10-3, the J gene TRBJ2-7; 7 nucleotides align to TRBD2. This clonotype was obtained from a female donor in good health. CDR3 amino acids: CATSLAGEREQYF. Written as DNA, the CDR3 is TGTGCCACTTCACTGGCGGGGGAGCGCGAGCAGTACTTC.